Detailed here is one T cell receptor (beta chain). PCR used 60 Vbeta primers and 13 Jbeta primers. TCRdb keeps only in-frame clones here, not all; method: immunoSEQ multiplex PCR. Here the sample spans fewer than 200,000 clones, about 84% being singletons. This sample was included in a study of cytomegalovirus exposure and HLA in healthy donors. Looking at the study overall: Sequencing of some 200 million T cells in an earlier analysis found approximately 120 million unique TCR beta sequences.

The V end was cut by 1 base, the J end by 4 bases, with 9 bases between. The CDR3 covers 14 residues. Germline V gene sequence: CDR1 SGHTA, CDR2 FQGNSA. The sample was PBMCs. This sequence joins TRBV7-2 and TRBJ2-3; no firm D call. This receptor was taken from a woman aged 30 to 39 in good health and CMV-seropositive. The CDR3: CASSLVVASDTQYF. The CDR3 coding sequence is TGTGCCAGCAGCTTAGTTGTAGCCTCAGATACGCAGTATTTT.